The rows below give T cell receptor beta chains drawn from one sample of a study of vaccination effects on CD4 cells after COVID-19. Clones were sequenced by immunoSEQ multiplex PCR, and TCRdb holds only the in-frame ones, with some missing. Of roughly 43,000 clones in the sample, nearly 75% were seen once. Antigen specificity for these receptors is unknown. This sample comprised CD4+ T cells from PBMCs cultured with HCoV-OC43 spike peptides, obtained after COVID-19 vaccination. All receptors come from a human donor who received a COVID-19 vaccine. CDR3s include the opening cysteine and the closing phenylalanine or tryptophan. Fields, in order: J gene, V gene, D gene, clone size, CDR3 protein, CDR3 DNA. A D gene is named only where the DNA matches it firmly. Size values are once, few and many counts, or a class for expanded clones, and some rows have none.

TRBJ2-7	TRBV3-1/TRBV3-2	.	few	CASSQEGSSYEQYF	TGTGCCAGCAGCCAAGAAGGGAGCTCCTACGAGCAGTACTTC
TRBJ1-2	TRBV6-1	TRBD1	.	CASRERTGRTNYGYTF	TGTGCCAGCAGAGAAAGGACAGGTAGAACTAACTATGGCTACACCTTC
TRBJ1-5	TRBV3-1/TRBV3-2	.	few	CASSRDSNQPQHF	TGTGCCAGCAGCCGCGACAGCAATCAGCCCCAGCATTTT
TRBJ2-1	TRBV2	TRBD2	.	CASSSRGEVNEQFF	TGTGCCAGCAGCTCCCGGGGGGAGGTCAATGAGCAGTTCTTC
TRBJ1-1	TRBV19	.	once	CASRLLGLNTEAFF	TGTGCCAGTAGGCTACTCGGGCTTAACACTGAAGCTTTCTTT
TRBJ2-7	TRBV5-1	.	.	CASSLEDEQYF	TGCGCCAGCAGCTTGGAAGACGAGCAGTACTTC
TRBJ1-2	TRBV2	TRBD1	.	CASSSGQAGYGYTF	TGTGCCAGCAGTTCGGGACAGGCTGGGTATGGCTACACCTTC
TRBJ1-5	TRBV2	TRBD1	few	CASTIRTGDQPQHF	TGTGCCAGCACTATAAGGACAGGGGATCAGCCCCAGCATTTT
TRBJ1-1	TRBV4-2	.	.	CASSANRVINTEAFF	TGTGCCAGCAGCGCGAACAGGGTGATAAACACTGAAGCTTTCTTT
TRBJ2-2	TRBV13	TRBD1	.	CASSLRALLSGQKYTGELFF	TGTGCCAGCAGCCTACGAGCCCTTTTATCGGGACAGAAGTACACCGGGGAGCTGTTTTTT
TRBJ1-1	TRBV20-1	.	.	CSASANEAFF	TGCAGTGCAAGTGCGAATGAAGCTTTCTTT
TRBJ2-2	TRBV11-3	.	.	CASRKSWAADTGELFF	TGTGCCAGCAGAAAAAGTTGGGCAGCGGACACCGGGGAGCTGTTTTTT
TRBJ2-1	TRBV19	TRBD2	.	CASRLHSGRAVNEQFF	TGTGCCAGTAGGCTACATAGCGGGAGGGCCGTCAATGAGCAGTTCTTC
TRBJ1-1	TRBV29-1	.	.	CSARDNRQAFF	TGCAGCGCCCGGGACAATCGGCAGGCTTTCTTT
TRBJ2-1	TRBV9	TRBD2	.	CASSAAGSGGIGEQFF	TGTGCCAGCAGCGCAGCGGGCAGCGGGGGGATTGGTGAGCAGTTCTTC
TRBJ2-4	TRBV7-2	TRBD2	.	CASPKTGTSSIQYF	TGTGCCAGCCCAAAAACCGGGACTAGTAGCATTCAGTACTTC
TRBJ1-6	TRBV16	TRBD1	once	CASSPVKGDSFGPGNSPLHF	TGTGCCAGCAGCCCGGTAAAAGGGGACAGTTTCGGTCCGGGGAATTCACCCCTCCACTTT
TRBJ2-3	TRBV3-1/TRBV3-2	.	.	CASSQATSSTDTQYF	TGTGCCAGCAGCCAAGCGACCTCTAGCACAGATACGCAGTATTTT
TRBJ1-1	TRBV6-1	.	.	CASSETTNTEAFF	TGTGCCAGCAGTGAAACCACTAACACTGAAGCTTTCTTT
TRBJ2-5	TRBV9	TRBD2	.	CASSVAGRGGGETQYF	TGTGCCAGCAGCGTAGCTGGCCGGGGGGGCGGGGAGACCCAGTACTTC
TRBJ1-2	TRBV19	.	.	CASSAGTRTF	TGTGCCAGTAGCGCCGGGACACGGACCTTC
TRBJ1-5	TRBV19	.	.	CASSPYSNQPQHF	TGTGCCAGTAGTCCGTATAGCAATCAGCCCCAGCATTTT
TRBJ2-6	TRBV19	.	.	CASSLSLARSFGANVLTF	TGTGCCAGTAGCCTCTCGCTGGCCCGATCTTTTGGGGCCAACGTCCTGACTTTC
TRBJ2-2	TRBV25-1	.	.	CASSDYTADGELFF	TGTGCCAGCAGTGACTACACAGCGGACGGGGAGCTGTTTTTT
TRBJ1-5	TRBV30	.	.	CAWSTQGLGQPQHF	TGTGCCTGGAGCACACAGGGTTTAGGTCAGCCCCAGCATTTT
TRBJ2-3	TRBV2	.	.	CASRPDSANTQYF	TGTGCCAGCAGGCCCGATTCGGCGAATACGCAGTATTTT
TRBJ1-2	TRBV25-1	.	.	CASSPGAYGYTF	TGTGCCAGCAGTCCGGGAGCCTATGGCTACACCTTC
TRBJ1-2	TRBV6-5	TRBD1	.	CASSTQGVGGYTF	TGTGCCAGCAGTACACAGGGGGTCGGGGGCTACACCTTC
TRBJ1-6	TRBV14	.	few	CASSQGLIQGGSPLHF	TGTGCCAGCAGCCAAGGGTTAATACAGGGTGGTTCACCCCTCCACTTT
TRBJ2-6	TRBV24-1	.	once	CAISTTGANVLTF	TGTGCCATCTCGACCACTGGGGCCAACGTCCTGACTTTC
TRBJ2-3	TRBV5-1	.	once	CASSLGATDTQYF	TGCGCCAGCAGCTTGGGGGCCACAGATACGCAGTATTTT
TRBJ2-3	TRBV19	TRBD2	once	CASTETGGHTDTQYF	TGTGCCAGTACGGAAACGGGAGGTCACACAGATACGCAGTATTTT
TRBJ1-1	TRBV5-1	.	.	CASSFIGEEAFF	TGCGCCAGCAGCTTTATAGGGGAGGAAGCTTTCTTT
TRBJ1-5	TRBV15	.	.	CATSLKEDQPQHF	TGTGCCACCAGCCTGAAGGAAGATCAGCCCCAGCATTTT
TRBJ2-5	TRBV11-2	TRBD1	.	CASSDRVSETQYF	TGTGCCAGCAGCGACAGGGTTTCGGAGACCCAGTACTTC
TRBJ1-5	TRBV10-3	TRBD1	.	CAISESPGGRAQPQHF	TGTGCCATCAGTGAGTCTCCAGGGGGCAGGGCGCAGCCCCAGCATTTT
TRBJ1-2	TRBV24-1	.	.	CATRPSQGKDYGYTF	TGTGCCACCAGACCGAGCCAGGGAAAAGACTATGGCTACACCTTC
TRBJ1-1	TRBV5-1	.	once	CASSLEIRDFTEAFF	TGCGCCAGCAGCTTGGAGATCAGGGATTTCACTGAAGCTTTCTTT
TRBJ2-3	TRBV5-1	.	.	CASAGPGKQYF	TGCGCCAGCGCTGGGCCCGGGAAGCAGTATTTT
TRBJ2-5	TRBV5-1	TRBD2	.	CASSLGLAGVETQYF	TGCGCCAGCAGCTTGGGACTAGCGGGAGTTGAGACCCAGTACTTC
TRBJ1-1	TRBV30	.	.	CAWSVLSPNTEAFF	TGTGCCTGGAGTGTTCTAAGCCCGAACACTGAAGCTTTCTTT
TRBJ1-1	TRBV5-1	.	.	CASSLQWGNTEAFF	TGCGCCAGCAGCTTGCAGTGGGGAAACACTGAAGCTTTCTTT
TRBJ2-7	TRBV11-2	.	.	CASSPSDESSYEQYF	TGTGCCAGCAGCCCCTCGGACGAGAGCTCCTACGAGCAGTACTTC
TRBJ2-3	TRBV3-1/TRBV3-2	.	.	CASSPGGVWGSTDTQYF	TGTGCCAGCAGCCCCGGGGGAGTGTGGGGGTCCACAGATACGCAGTATTTT
TRBJ2-3	TRBV11-3	.	.	CASSLAYLGRGTDTQYF	TGTGCCAGCAGCTTAGCATATTTGGGTCGCGGCACAGATACGCAGTATTTT
TRBJ1-5	TRBV5-6	TRBD1	few	CASSVTGHNQPQHF	TGTGCCAGCAGCGTGACAGGGCACAATCAGCCCCAGCATTTT
TRBJ1-5	TRBV9	TRBD1	.	CASSPRDSPNQPQHF	TGTGCCAGCAGCCCCCGGGACAGTCCTAATCAGCCCCAGCATTTT
TRBJ2-5	TRBV5-1	.	.	CASSPRGLQETQYF	TGCGCCAGCAGCCCCCGTGGGCTCCAAGAGACCCAGTACTTC
TRBJ1-4	TRBV19	.	few	CASSIEQGVNEKLFF	TGTGCCAGTAGTATAGAGCAGGGAGTTAATGAAAAACTGTTTTTT
TRBJ2-6	TRBV18	.	.	CASSKDSSGANVLTF	TGTGCCAGCTCGAAAGACAGCTCTGGGGCCAACGTCCTGACTTTC
TRBJ2-3	TRBV5-6	TRBD2	.	CASSFPTSADTQYF	TGTGCCAGCAGCTTCCCGACTAGCGCAGATACGCAGTATTTT
TRBJ1-2	TRBV21-1	.	.	CASTCIHGYTF	TGTGCCAGCACCTGCATACATGGCTACACCTTC
TRBJ2-7	TRBV9	.	.	CASSVAIGYEQYF	TGTGCCAGCAGCGTAGCTATCGGTTACGAGCAGTACTTC
TRBJ2-1	TRBV19	.	many	CASIAGPSYNEQFF	TGTGCCAGTATAGCCGGGCCATCCTACAATGAGCAGTTCTTC
TRBJ1-5	TRBV5-4	TRBD1	.	CASIYSGGQWKYRNQPQHF	TGTGCCAGCATCTACTCAGGGGGGCAGTGGAAATATCGCAATCAGCCCCAGCATTTT
TRBJ2-7	TRBV6-1	TRBD2	.	CASSAQQGLAYYEQYF	TGTGCCAGCAGTGCGCAGCAGGGACTAGCGTACTACGAGCAGTACTTC
TRBJ2-7	TRBV6-6	.	.	CASSYGNYEQYF	TGTGCCAGCAGTTACGGAAACTACGAGCAGTACTTC
TRBJ1-5	TRBV28	.	few	CASSLLTGSNQPQHF	TGTGCCAGCAGTTTATTGACGGGCAGCAATCAGCCCCAGCATTTT
TRBJ1-3	TRBV3-1/TRBV3-2	.	.	CASSQVGWAASGNTIYF	TGTGCCAGCAGCCAAGTGGGGTGGGCCGCCTCTGGAAACACCATATATTTT